This T cell receptor beta chain was identified during a study of identical twins. Study-level results: Memory repertoires lacked the insertion deficit that abundant cord blood beta clonotypes showed.

Template switching, a step in the protocol, added a universal primer site, and cDNA carried unique molecular identifiers. MiXCR, run by TCRdb on the 5' RACE reads, gives a single entry per CDR3 protein. The data contain about 570,000 distinct CDR3 sequences, 9.6% of them singletons. J lost 2 bases, V lost 6 bases, and 9 bases had no gene match. Looked up from germline, CDR1 is LGHDT and CDR2 is YNNKEL (reference sequence). The CDR3 is made up of 16 amino acids. As regards this clonotype: Its target is unknown.

This same sample was also taken into another study, of yellow fever vaccine responses in identical twins.

What was sequenced was PBMCs. This clonotype was sampled from a woman aged 18 to 35 in good health. This sequence joins TRBV3-1 and TRBJ2-5, with TRBD2 matching 10 bases. The CDR3 nucleotides read TGTGCCAGCAGTCCCCAACTAGCGGGGCCACAAGAGACCCAGTACTTC. As protein: CASSPQLAGPQETQYF.